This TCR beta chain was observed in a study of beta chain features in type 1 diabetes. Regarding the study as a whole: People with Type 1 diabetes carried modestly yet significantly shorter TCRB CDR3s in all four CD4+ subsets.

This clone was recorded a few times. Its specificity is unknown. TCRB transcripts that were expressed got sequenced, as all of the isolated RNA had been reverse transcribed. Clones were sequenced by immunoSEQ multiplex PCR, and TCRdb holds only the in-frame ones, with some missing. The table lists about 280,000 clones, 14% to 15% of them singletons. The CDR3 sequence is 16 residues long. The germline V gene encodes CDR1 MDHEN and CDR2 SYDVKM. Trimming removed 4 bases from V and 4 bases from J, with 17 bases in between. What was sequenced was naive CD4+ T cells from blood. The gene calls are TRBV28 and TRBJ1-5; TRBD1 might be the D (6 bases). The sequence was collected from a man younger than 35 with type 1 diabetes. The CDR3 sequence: CASSSPPGAENQPQHF. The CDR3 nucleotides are TGTGCCAGCAGTTCGCCCCCAGGGGCCGAAAATCAGCCCCAGCATTTT.